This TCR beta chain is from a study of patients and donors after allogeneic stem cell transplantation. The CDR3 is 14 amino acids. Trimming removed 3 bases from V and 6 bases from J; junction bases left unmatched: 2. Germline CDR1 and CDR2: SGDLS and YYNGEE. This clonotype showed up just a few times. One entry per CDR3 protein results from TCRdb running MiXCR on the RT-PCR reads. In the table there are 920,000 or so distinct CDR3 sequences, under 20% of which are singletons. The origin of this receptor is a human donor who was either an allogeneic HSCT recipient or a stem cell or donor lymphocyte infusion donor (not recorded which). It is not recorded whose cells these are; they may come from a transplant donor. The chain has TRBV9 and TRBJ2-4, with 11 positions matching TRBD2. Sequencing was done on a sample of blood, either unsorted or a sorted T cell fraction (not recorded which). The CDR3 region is CASSAGTSGNIQYF. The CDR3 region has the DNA TGTGCCAGCAGCGCCGGGACTAGCGGAAACATTCAGTACTTC.